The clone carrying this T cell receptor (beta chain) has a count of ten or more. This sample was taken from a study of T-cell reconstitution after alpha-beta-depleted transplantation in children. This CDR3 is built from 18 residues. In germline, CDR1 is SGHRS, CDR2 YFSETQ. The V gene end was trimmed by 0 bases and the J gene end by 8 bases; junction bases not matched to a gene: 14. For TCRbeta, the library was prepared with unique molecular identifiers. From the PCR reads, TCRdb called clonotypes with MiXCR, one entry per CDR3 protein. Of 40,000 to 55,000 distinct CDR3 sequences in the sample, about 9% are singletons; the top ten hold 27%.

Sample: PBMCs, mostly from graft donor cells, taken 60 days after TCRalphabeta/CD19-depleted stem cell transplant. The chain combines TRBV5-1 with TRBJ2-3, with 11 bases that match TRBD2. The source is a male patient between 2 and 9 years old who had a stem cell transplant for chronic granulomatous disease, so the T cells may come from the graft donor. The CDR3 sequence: CASSLEASGRLGRGTQYF. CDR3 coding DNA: TGCGCCAGCAGCTTGGAGGCTAGCGGGAGGCTCGGACGAGGTACGCAGTATTTT.